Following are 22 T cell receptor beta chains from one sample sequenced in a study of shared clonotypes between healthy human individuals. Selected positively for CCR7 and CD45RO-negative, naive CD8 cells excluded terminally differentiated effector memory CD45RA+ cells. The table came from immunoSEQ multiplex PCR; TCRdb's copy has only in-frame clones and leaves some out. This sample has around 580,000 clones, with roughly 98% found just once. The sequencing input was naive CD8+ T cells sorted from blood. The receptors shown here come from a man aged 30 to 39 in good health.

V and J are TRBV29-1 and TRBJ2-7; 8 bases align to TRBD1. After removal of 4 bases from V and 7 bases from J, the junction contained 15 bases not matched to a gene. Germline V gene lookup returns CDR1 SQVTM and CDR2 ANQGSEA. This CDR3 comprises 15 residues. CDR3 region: CSVVSGTGIPGEQYF. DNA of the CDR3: TGCAGCGTTGTCTCCGGGACAGGAATCCCGGGGGAGCAGTACTTC.

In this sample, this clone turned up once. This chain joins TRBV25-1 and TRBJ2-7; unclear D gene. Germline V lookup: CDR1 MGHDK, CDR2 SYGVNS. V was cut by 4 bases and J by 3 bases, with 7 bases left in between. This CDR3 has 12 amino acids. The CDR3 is CASSGPSYEQYF. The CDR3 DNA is TGTGCCAGCAGTGGCCCTAGCTACGAGCAGTACTTC.

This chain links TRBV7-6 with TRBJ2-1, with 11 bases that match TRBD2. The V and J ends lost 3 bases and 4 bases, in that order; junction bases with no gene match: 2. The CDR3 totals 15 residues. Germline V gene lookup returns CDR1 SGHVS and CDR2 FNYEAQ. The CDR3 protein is CASSLLAGGYNEQFF. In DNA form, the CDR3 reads TGTGCCAGCAGCTTGCTAGCGGGAGGTTACAATGAGCAGTTCTTC.

CDR3 DNA sequence: TGTGCCAGCCAGACTGAGAAAGAGACCCAGTACTTC. Translating gives CASQTEKETQYF. J is TRBJ2-5 and V is TRBV7-9, with D unresolved. The CDR3 length is 12 residues. V lost 8 bases and J 3 bases, leaving 10 bases between the germline ends. Germline CDR1 SEHNR, CDR2 FQNEAQ (reference sequence). Complete variable domain (other parts from reference TRBV7-9 and TRBJ2-5): DTGVSQNPRHKITKRGQNVTFRCDPISEHNRLYWYRQTLGQGPEFLTYFQNEAQLEKSRLLSDRFSAERPKGSFSTLEIQRTEQGDSAMYLCASQTEKETQYFGPGTRLLVL.

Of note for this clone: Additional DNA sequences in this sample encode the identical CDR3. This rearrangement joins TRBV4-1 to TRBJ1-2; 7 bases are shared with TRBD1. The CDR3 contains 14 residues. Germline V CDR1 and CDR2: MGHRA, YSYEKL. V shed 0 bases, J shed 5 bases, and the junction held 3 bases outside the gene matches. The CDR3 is CASSQDRGVYGYTF. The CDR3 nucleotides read TGCGCCAGCAGCCAAGACAGGGGGGTATATGGCTACACCTTC.

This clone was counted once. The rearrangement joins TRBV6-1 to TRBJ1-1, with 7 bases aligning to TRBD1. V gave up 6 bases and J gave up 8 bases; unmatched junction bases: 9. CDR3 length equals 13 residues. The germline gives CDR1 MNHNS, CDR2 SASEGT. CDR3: CASSHYKGQEAFF. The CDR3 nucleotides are TGTGCCAGCAGCCACTATAAGGGACAGGAAGCTTTCTTT.

Here the CDR3 reads CASSPGNTIYF. CDR3 sequence (DNA): TGTGCCAGTTCCCCAGGAAACACCATATATTTT. This chain connects TRBV19 to TRBJ1-3, with D unresolved. Trimming took off 8 bases at V and 4 bases at J, with 6 bases between the two ends. Germline loops: CDR1 LNHDA, CDR2 SQIVND (reference sequence). This CDR3 comprises 11 residues.

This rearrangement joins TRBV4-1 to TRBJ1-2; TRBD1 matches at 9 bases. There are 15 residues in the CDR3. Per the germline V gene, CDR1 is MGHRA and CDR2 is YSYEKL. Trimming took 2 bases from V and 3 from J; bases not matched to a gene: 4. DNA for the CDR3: TGCGCCAGCAGCCAAACAGGGACAGGGCACTATGGCTACACCTTC. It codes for CASSQTGTGHYGYTF.

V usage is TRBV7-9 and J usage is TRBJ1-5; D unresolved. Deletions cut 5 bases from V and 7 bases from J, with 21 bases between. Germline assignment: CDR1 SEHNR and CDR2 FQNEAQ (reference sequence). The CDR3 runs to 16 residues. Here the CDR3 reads CASSPGRIGYDQPQHF. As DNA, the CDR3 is TGTGCCAGCAGCCCCGGGAGGATAGGATATGACCAGCCCCAGCATTTT.

The CDR3 coding sequence is TGTGCCAGCAGTTTATCGCGGGCTCGGACTGAAGCTTTCTTT. This gives the protein CASSLSRARTEAFF. The genes are TRBV27 and TRBJ1-1, with D hard to call. Trimming stripped 0 bases from V and 5 bases from J, with 10 bases between. The CDR3 contains 14 residues. CDR1 and CDR2 (germline): MNHEY, SMNVEV (reference sequence).

As DNA, the CDR3 is TGCGCCAGCAGCTTGGAGGGGGATAGCAAACGGACCCTCTCCTACAATGAGCAGTTCTTC. Encoded protein: CASSLEGDSKRTLSYNEQFF. The chain recombines TRBV5-1 with TRBJ2-1; the D gene is possibly TRBD1 (6 bases). The CDR3 contains 20 residues. The germline V and J ends were trimmed by 0 bases and 0 bases, with 22 bases remaining between them. Germline CDR1 SGHRS, CDR2 YFSETQ.

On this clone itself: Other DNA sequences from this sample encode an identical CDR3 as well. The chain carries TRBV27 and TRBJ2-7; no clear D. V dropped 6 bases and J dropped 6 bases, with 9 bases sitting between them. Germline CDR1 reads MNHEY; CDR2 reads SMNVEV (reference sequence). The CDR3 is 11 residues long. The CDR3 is CASSSGPEQYF. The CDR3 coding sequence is TGTGCCAGCAGCTCCGGGCCCGAGCAGTACTTC.

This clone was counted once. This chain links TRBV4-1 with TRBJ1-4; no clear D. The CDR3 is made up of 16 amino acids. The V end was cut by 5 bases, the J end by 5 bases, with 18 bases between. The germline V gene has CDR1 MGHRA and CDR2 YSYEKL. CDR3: CASSSQVGGSNEKLFF. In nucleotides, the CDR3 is TGCGCCAGCAGCTCTCAGGTTGGAGGGTCGAATGAAAAACTGTTTTTT.

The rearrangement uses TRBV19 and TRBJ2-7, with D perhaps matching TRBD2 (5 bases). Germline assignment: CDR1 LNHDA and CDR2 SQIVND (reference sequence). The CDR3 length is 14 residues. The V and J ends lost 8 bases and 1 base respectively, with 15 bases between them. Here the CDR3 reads CASGWSLGSYEQYF. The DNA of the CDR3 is TGTGCCAGTGGGTGGTCACTAGGTTCCTACGAGCAGTACTTC.

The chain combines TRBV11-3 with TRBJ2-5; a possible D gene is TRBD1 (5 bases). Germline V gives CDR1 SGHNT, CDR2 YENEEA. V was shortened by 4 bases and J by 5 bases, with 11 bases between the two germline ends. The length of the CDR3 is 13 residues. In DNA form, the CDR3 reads TGTGCCAGCAGCTATGGGGCGTGGGAGACCCAGTACTTC. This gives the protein CASSYGAWETQYF.

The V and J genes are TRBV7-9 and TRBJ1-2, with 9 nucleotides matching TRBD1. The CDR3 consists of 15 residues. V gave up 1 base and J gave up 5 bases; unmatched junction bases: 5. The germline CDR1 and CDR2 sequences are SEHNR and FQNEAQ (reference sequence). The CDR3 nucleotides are TGTGCCAGCAGCTTAGTAGGGACAGGGACTTATGGCTACACCTTC. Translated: CASSLVGTGTYGYTF.

This chain's CDR3 is CASSLVPPAYNEQFF. As DNA, the CDR3 is TGTGCCAGCAGTTTAGTGCCCCCTGCCTACAATGAGCAGTTCTTC. V and J are TRBV27 and TRBJ2-1, with D hard to call. The germline V gene encodes CDR1 MNHEY and CDR2 SMNVEV (reference sequence). This CDR3 contains 15 residues. The ends were cut back, 2 bases at V and 2 bases at J, with 10 bases in the middle.

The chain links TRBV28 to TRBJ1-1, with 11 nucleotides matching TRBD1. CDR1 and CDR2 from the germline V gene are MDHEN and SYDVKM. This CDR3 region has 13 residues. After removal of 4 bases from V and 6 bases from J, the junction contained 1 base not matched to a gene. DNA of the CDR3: TGTGCCAGCAGTTGGGGACAGGGGGCTGAAGCTTTCTTT. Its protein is CASSWGQGAEAFF. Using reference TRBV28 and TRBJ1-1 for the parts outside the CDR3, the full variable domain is DVKVTQSSRYLVKRTGEKVFLECVQDMDHENMFWYRQDPGLGLRLIYFSYDVKMKEKGDIPEGYSVSREKKERFSLILESASTNQTSMYLCASSWGQGAEAFFGQGTRLTVV.

CDR3 DNA sequence: TGTGCCAGCAGTCGAGGACTAGCGGACACAGATACGCAGTATTTT. It yields the protein CASSRGLADTDTQYF. The gene calls are TRBV6-1 and TRBJ2-3, with 10 bases matching TRBD2. Germline values: CDR1 MNHNS, CDR2 SASEGT. The CDR3 has 15 residues. Germline trimming cut 5 bases from V and 2 bases from J; bases unmatched to any gene: 4.

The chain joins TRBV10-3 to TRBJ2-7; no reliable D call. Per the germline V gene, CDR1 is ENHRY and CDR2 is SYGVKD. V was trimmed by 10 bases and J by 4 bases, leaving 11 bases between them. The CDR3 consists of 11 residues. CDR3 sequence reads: CATMTDYEQYF. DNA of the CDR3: TGTGCCACCATGACGGATTACGAGCAGTACTTC.

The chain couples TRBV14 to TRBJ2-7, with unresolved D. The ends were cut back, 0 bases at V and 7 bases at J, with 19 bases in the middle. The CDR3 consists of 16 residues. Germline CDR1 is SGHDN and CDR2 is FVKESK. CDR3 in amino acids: CASSQDIRTPFGEQYF. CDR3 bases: TGTGCCAGCAGCCAAGATATAAGAACCCCCTTCGGAGAGCAGTACTTC.

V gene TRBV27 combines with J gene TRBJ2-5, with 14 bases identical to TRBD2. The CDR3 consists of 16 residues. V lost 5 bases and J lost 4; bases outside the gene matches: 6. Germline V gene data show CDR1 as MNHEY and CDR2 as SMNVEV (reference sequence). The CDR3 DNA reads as TGTGCCAGCAGTCCAAGACTAGCGGGAGGGCCAGAGACCCAGTACTTC. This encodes CASSPRLAGGPETQYF.